The clone carrying this T cell receptor (beta chain) was detected many times. Its antigen remains unknown. The ends were cut back, 5 bases at V and 5 bases at J, with 15 bases in the middle. This CDR3 contains 14 residues. Germline assignment: CDR1 MNHEY and CDR2 SMNVEV (reference sequence). The authors obtained PBMCs from 10 ml of fresh peripheral blood. This entry belongs to a study of T cells in Graves' hyperthyroidism and ophthalmopathy. Notes on the study in general: Most clonotypes expanded in thyroid above 0.001 were likewise present in blood. Classification by a 13 V-J model distinguished ophthalmopathy from stable hyperthyroidism.

Amplified TCR beta CDR3 regions derived from RNA transcripts. When the TCR CDR3 underwent first-round RT-PCR, the HTBI primer set was used. TCRdb redid the calling of the multiplex PCR reads with MiXCR, one entry per CDR3 protein. This sample has hundreds of thousands of distinct CDR3 sequences; 13% to 15% occur once, and the top ten carry around 13%. Sequencing was done on a sample of blood. The chain carries TRBV27 and TRBJ2-5; D uncertain. The receptor comes from a woman between 45 and 65 years old with Graves' ophthalmopathy. CDR3: CASSTQNEEETQYF. CDR3 sequence (DNA): TGTGCCAGCAGTACCCAAAATGAAGAGGAGACCCAGTACTTC.